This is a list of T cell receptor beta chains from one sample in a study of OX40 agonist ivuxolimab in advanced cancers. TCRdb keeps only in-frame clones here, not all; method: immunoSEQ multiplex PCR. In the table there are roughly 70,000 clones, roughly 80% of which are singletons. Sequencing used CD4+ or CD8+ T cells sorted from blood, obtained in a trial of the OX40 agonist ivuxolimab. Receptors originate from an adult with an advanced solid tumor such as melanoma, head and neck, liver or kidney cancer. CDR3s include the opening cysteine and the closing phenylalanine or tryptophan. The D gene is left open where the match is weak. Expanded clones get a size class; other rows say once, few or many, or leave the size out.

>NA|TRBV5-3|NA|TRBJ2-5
CARSLTGRGSQYF
TGTGCCAGAAGCTTAACTGGGCGAGGGTCCCAGTACTTC
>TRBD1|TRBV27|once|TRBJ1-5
CASSYGTGNQPQHF
TGTGCCAGCAGTTACGGGACAGGAAATCAGCCCCAGCATTTT
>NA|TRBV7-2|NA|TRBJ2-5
CASSHLGETQYF
TGTGCCAGCAGTCATTTAGGGGAGACCCAGTACTTC
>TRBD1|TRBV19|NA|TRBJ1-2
CASSMFTGGDYGYTF
TGTGCCAGTAGTATGTTTACAGGGGGGGACTATGGCTACACCTTC
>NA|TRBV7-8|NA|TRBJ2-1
CASSWGVGQFF
TGTGCCAGCAGCTGGGGGGTGGGGCAGTTCTTC
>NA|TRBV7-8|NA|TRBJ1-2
CASSFRIGDNYGYTF
TGTGCCAGCAGCTTCCGAATCGGGGATAACTATGGCTACACCTTC
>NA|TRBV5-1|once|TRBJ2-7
CASGLSLGTVTYEQYF
TGCGCCAGCGGGCTGTCATTGGGGACGGTGACCTACGAGCAGTACTTC
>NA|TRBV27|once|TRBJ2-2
CASSLTTGEGELFF
TGTGCCAGCAGTTTAACTACCGGGGAGGGGGAGCTGTTTTTT
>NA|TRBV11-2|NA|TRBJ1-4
CASSSSHRNGKLFF
TGTGCCAGCAGCTCTTCTCACAGGAACGGAAAACTGTTTTTT
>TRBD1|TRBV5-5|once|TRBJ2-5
CASSFRAGGSYRETQYF
TGTGCCAGCAGCTTTAGGGCAGGGGGCTCTTATAGAGAGACCCAGTACTTC
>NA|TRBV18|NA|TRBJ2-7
CASSPATGLGYEQYF
TGTGCCAGCTCACCAGCCACGGGACTGGGCTACGAGCAGTACTTC
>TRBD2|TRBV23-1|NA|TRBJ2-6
CASSHLGGRGIYSGANVLTF
TGCGCCAGCAGTCATCTGGGTGGGCGGGGGATTTACTCTGGGGCCAACGTCCTGACTTTC
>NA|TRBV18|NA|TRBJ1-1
CASSPGFSQNTEAFF
TGTGCCAGCTCACCGGGGTTCTCCCAGAACACTGAAGCTTTCTTT
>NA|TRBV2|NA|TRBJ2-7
CASGQGYEQYF
TGTGCCAGCGGGCAGGGTTACGAGCAGTACTTC
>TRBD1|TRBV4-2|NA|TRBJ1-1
CASSQGHLGQGANEAFF
TGTGCCAGCAGCCAAGGACACCTCGGACAGGGGGCAAATGAAGCTTTCTTT
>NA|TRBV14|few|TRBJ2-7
CASSQGGFYSYEQYF
TGTGCCAGCAGCCAAGGGGGCTTTTACTCCTACGAGCAGTACTTC
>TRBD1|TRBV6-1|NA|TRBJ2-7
CAVQLRDRGREQYF
TGTGCCGTACAACTCCGGGACAGGGGGCGCGAGCAGTACTTC
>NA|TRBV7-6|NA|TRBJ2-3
CASSDFPSTGTRTDTQYF
TGTGCCAGCAGTGATTTCCCTTCCACAGGGACCCGGACAGATACGCAGTATTTT
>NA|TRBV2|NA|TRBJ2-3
CASSLGTQYF
TGTGCCAGCTCACTAGGGACGCAGTATTTT
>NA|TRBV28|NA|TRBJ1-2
CASSSDIARGYTF
TGTGCCAGCAGCTCGGATATAGCTAGGGGCTACACCTTC
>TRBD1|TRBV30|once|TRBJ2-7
CAWTLWGQGTYEQYF
TGTGCCTGGACCCTGTGGGGACAGGGAACCTACGAGCAGTACTTC
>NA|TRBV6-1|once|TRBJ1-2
CASSGQRGNYGYTF
TGTGCCAGCAGTGGACAGAGAGGCAACTATGGCTACACCTTC
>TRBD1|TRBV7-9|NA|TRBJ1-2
CASSLDLGTALFGYTF
TGTGCCAGCAGCTTAGATCTAGGGACAGCTCTTTTTGGCTACACCTTC
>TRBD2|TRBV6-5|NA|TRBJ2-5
CASRKHSGVETQYF
TGTGCCAGCAGAAAACATAGCGGGGTGGAGACCCAGTACTTC
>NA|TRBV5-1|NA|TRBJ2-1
CASSLGDIYSYNEQFF
TGCGCCAGCAGCTTGGGGGACATATACTCCTACAATGAGCAGTTCTTC
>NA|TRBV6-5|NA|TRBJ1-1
CASSSPGTPNSEAFF
TGTGCCAGCAGTTCACCAGGGACCCCGAACTCTGAAGCTTTCTTT
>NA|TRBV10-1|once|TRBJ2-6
CASSINARSHKSGNVLTF
TGCGCCAGCAGTATTAACGCAAGATCGCACAAGTCGGGCAACGTCCTGACTTTC
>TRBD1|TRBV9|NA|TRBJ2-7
CASSPRTGGSSEQYF
TGTGCCAGCAGTCCCAGGACAGGGGGAAGTTCCGAGCAGTACTTC
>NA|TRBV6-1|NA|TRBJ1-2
CASSEDRISLGYTF
TGTGCCAGCAGTGAAGACAGGATCAGTCTTGGCTACACCTTC
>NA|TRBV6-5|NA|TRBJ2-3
CASSVGASTDTQYF
TGTGCCAGCAGTGTGGGGGCCAGCACAGATACGCAGTATTTT
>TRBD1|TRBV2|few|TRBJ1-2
CASRGDRGLGYTF
TGTGCCAGCAGGGGAGACAGGGGGCTAGGCTACACCTTC
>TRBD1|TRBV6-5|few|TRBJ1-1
CASSSPGQGVFEAFF
TGTGCCAGCAGTTCCCCGGGACAGGGGGTCTTTGAAGCTTTCTTT
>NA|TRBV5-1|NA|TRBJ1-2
CASSLEGSGGYTF
TGCGCCAGCAGCTTGGAGGGTTCGGGTGGCTACACCTTC
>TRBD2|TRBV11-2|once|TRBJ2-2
CASSSRLASGGELFF
TGTGCCAGCAGCTCCCGACTAGCGTCAGGCGGGGAGCTGTTTTTT
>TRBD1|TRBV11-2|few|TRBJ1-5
CASRVTTGGDQPQHF
TGTGCCAGCCGCGTGACGACAGGGGGAGATCAGCCCCAGCATTTT
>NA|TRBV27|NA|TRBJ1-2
CASSPRVEGRGYTF
TGTGCCAGCAGTCCCCGGGTCGAGGGGCGCGGCTACACCTTC
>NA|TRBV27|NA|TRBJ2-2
CASSLGMGWAEGTGELFF
TGTGCCAGCAGTTTAGGGATGGGGTGGGCGGAGGGCACCGGGGAGCTGTTTTTT
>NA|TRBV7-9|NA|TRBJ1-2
CASSLGGPRGYTF
TGTGCCAGCAGCTTAGGGGGGCCCCGTGGCTACACCTTC